The rows below give T cell receptor beta chains drawn from one sample of a study of shared clonotypes between healthy human individuals. Profiled with immunoSEQ multiplex PCR; TCRdb holds only in-frame clones, not every one. The table includes about 1.5 million clones, roughly 96% detected once. Input material: naive CD4+ T cells sorted from blood. These receptors all come from a man aged 25 to 40 in good health. CDR3s include the opening cysteine and the closing phenylalanine or tryptophan. Each record gives: D gene, clone size, J gene, V gene, CDR3 DNA, CDR3 protein. The D gene is left open where the match is weak. Clone size is stated in some rows and not others, as once, few, many or a class when expanded.

- - TRBJ2-7 TRBV7-8 TGTGCCAGCAGCTTAACGGGGTTAACCTACGAGCAGTACTTC CASSLTGLTYEQYF
- - TRBJ2-2 TRBV5-4 TGTGCCAGCAGTTTTGTGCGGGGGAACACCGGGGAGCTGTTTTTT CASSFVRGNTGELFF
- - TRBJ2-5 TRBV28 TGTGCCAGCAGTCTTGCGCAAGAGACCCAGTACTTC CASSLAQETQYF
- - TRBJ2-7 TRBV27 TGTGCCAGCAGTTTATCGGTAGGGAACTCCTACGAGCAGTACTTC CASSLSVGNSYEQYF
- - TRBJ2-3 TRBV18 TGTGCCAGCTCACCGACGCCGCGTTCCTCTGGGGGCACAGATACGCAGTATTTT CASSPTPRSSGGTDTQYF
TRBD2 once TRBJ2-1 TRBV7-2 TGTGCCAGCAGCCCGCGCACGCTAGCGGGAGGGAACAATGAGCAGTTCTTC CASSPRTLAGGNNEQFF
TRBD2 - TRBJ2-1 TRBV5-1 TGCGCCAGCAGCGGCGTTAGCGGGTTCACAAGGGATTACAATGAGCAGTTCTTC CASSGVSGFTRDYNEQFF
- - TRBJ2-1 TRBV9 TGTGCCAGCAGCGTAGTAGGAGCTACGAATGAGCAGTTCTTC CASSVVGATNEQFF
- - TRBJ1-2 TRBV12-5 TGTGCTAGTGGTTTGTATTATGGCTACACCTTC CASGLYYGYTF
TRBD2 - TRBJ2-1 TRBV10-3 TGTGCCACTCAGAAGGGACTAGCGGGAGTCAATGAGCAGTTCTTC CATQKGLAGVNEQFF
- - TRBJ2-7 TRBV6-1 TGTGCCAGCAGTGAAGCGCGTGATTACGAGCAGTACTTC CASSEARDYEQYF
- - TRBJ1-4 TRBV28 TGTGCCAGCAGTTTTTCTGGGCTTAATGAAAAACTGTTTTTT CASSFSGLNEKLFF
- - TRBJ2-4 TRBV7-6 TGTGCCAGCAGCTTGGACACGGTACAGATTCAGTACTTC CASSLDTVQIQYF
- - TRBJ2-7 TRBV7-8 TGTGCCAGCAGCTCTACCCGAAGGGTTTACTACGAGCAGTACTTC CASSSTRRVYYEQYF
- - TRBJ1-5 TRBV28 TGTGCCAGCAGTGTTTATGGGCCCCAGCATTTT CASSVYGPQHF
- - TRBJ2-7 TRBV9 TGTGCCAGCAGCGTAGGGGACTTGGGGTTAGCCTACGAGCAGTACTTC CASSVGDLGLAYEQYF
- - TRBJ2-2 TRBV6-1 TGTGCCAGCAGTGAATTGGTATGGGAACCCGGGGAGCTGTTTTTT CASSELVWEPGELFF
- - TRBJ2-7 TRBV5-1 TGCGCCAGCAGCACGGGGACCGCTCTCGAGCAGTACTTC CASSTGTALEQYF
TRBD2 - TRBJ2-1 TRBV5-1 TGCGCCAGCAGCAGGGGACTAGCGGGAGAGGATGAGCAGTTCTTC CASSRGLAGEDEQFF
- once TRBJ2-2 TRBV7-6 TGTGCCAGCAGCCGTAAGTGGGCGGACGGGGAGCTGTTTTTT CASSRKWADGELFF
TRBD1 - TRBJ1-4 TRBV2 TGTGCCAAAGGGACAGGGGTTGAAAAACTGTTTTTT CAKGTGVEKLFF
- - TRBJ2-7 TRBV30 TGTGCCTGGAGTCCACTACACGAGCAGTACTTC CAWSPLHEQYF
- - TRBJ2-5 TRBV4-1 TGCGCCAGCAGCGCCGGACAGCTCCTGGAGACCCAGTACTTC CASSAGQLLETQYF
- - TRBJ1-4 TRBV6-1 TGTGCCAGCAGTGATTGGGCAGGGACAACTAATGAAAAACTGTTTTTT CASSDWAGTTNEKLFF
- - TRBJ2-3 TRBV14 TGTGCCAGCAGCCAGACAGGCGGGAGTCCCATCGTCACAGATACGCAGTATTTT CASSQTGGSPIVTDTQYF
- - TRBJ2-5 TRBV7-2 TGTGCCAGCGGCGACAGGCAAGAGACCCAGTACTTC CASGDRQETQYF
- once TRBJ2-1 TRBV5-1 TGCGCCAGCAGTGGGGTGGTTTACAATGAGCAGTTCTTC CASSGVVYNEQFF
- - TRBJ1-1 TRBV18 TGTGCCAGCTCACCTTCTGAGGGTGGAGACACTGAAGCTTTCTTT CASSPSEGGDTEAFF
- - TRBJ1-2 TRBV7-2 TGTGCCAGCAGCTTAGTAGGGGGGCAGCAAAGCTATGGCTACACCTTC CASSLVGGQQSYGYTF
- - TRBJ1-1 TRBV5-1 TGCGCCAGCAGCTTGGCCACGGGGATGAACACTGAAGCTTTCTTT CASSLATGMNTEAFF
TRBD1 once TRBJ2-2 TRBV5-1 TGCGCCAGCAGTAAGGGACAGCCGACCCTTAACGGGGAGCTGTTTTTT CASSKGQPTLNGELFF
- - TRBJ1-5 TRBV5-8 TGTGCCAGCAGCCCTGGCGTTACCCAGCATTTT CASSPGVTQHF
TRBD2 - TRBJ2-2 TRBV27 TGTGCCAGCAGTCGACCCACGCCTTCCACACGGCGGGAGGACGACACCGGGGAGCTGTTTTTT CASSRPTPSTRREDDTGELFF
- - TRBJ2-5 TRBV10-3 TGTGCCATCAGTGAGGGACAGCAAGAGACCCAGTACTTC CAISEGQQETQYF
TRBD1 - TRBJ1-4 TRBV5-8 TGTGCCAGCAGCTTAAGGGACAGCAATGAAAAACTGTTTTTT CASSLRDSNEKLFF
- - TRBJ1-2 TRBV11-2 TGTGCCAGCAGCTTAGAGGGTGGATTCTATGGCTACACCTTC CASSLEGGFYGYTF
- - TRBJ1-2 TRBV2 TGTGCCAGCAGTGAAGCGTCGGGGAACTATGGCTACACCTTC CASSEASGNYGYTF
- few TRBJ1-5 TRBV7-9 TGTGCCAGCAGCTTCAGGGATCAGCCCCAGCATTTT CASSFRDQPQHF
- once TRBJ2-7 TRBV5-8 TGTGCCAGCAGACAGACAGTGGCGTCCTACGAGCAGTACTTC CASRQTVASYEQYF
- once TRBJ2-3 TRBV9 TGTGCCAGCAGCCCGCGGACAGTAGATACGCAGTATTTT CASSPRTVDTQYF